Sequencing of this TCR beta chain was carried out in a study of PD-L1 blockade in urothelial cancer. Points on this clone: Its target is unknown.

Time point: pretreatment peripheral blood. Study findings and constraints: Tumor-associated TCR clones expanded more in blood at 3 weeks in patients with durable benefit.

Germline CDR1 reads MGHRA; CDR2 reads YSYEKL. Trimming removed 7 bases from V and 0 bases from J; junction bases left unmatched: 5. The CDR3 is 14 residues long. Every PCR received spiked-in synthetic TCR analog templates. Here immunoSEQ multiplex PCR was the method, and the copy in TCRdb shows in-frame clones only, minus some. This table holds almost 90,000 clones, over 80% found once. The receptor comes from a man in his fifties or sixties with urothelial cancer. V gene TRBV4-1 combines with J gene TRBJ2-7; 8 bases are a match to TRBD2. The sequences come from PBMCs, collected around atezolizumab (anti-PD-L1) treatment. Here the CDR3 reads CASKGGLDSYEQYF. CDR3 DNA: TGCGCCAGCAAGGGGGGACTAGACTCCTACGAGCAGTACTTC.